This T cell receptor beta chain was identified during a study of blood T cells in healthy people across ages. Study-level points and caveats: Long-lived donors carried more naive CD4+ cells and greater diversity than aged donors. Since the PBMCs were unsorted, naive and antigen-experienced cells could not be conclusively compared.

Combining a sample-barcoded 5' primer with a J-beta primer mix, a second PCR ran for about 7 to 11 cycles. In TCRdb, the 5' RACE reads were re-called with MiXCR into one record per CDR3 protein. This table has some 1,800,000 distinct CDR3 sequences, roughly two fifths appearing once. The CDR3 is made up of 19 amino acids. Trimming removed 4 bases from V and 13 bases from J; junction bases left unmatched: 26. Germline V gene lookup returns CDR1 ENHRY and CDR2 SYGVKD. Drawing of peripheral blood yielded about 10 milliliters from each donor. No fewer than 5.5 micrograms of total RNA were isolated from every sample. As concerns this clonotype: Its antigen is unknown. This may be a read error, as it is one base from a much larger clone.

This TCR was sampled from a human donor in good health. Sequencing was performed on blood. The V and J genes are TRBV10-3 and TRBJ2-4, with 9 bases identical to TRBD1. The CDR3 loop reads CAISGISRDRAIPNNEQYF. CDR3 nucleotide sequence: TGTGCCATCAGTGGTATCAGCCGGGACAGGGCAATTCCGAACAATGAGCAGTACTTC.